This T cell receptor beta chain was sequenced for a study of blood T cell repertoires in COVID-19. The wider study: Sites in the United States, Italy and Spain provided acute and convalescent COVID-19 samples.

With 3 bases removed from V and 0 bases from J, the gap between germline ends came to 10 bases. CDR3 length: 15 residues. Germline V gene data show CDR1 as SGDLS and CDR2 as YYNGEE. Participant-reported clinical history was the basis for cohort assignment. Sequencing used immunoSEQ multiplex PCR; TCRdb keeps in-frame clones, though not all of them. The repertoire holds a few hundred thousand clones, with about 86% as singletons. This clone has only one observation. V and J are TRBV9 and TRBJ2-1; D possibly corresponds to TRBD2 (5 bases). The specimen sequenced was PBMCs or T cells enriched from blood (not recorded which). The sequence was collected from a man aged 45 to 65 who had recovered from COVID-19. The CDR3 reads CASSADGNSYNEQFF. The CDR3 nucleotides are TGTGCCAGCAGCGCGGACGGGAACTCCTACAATGAGCAGTTCTTC. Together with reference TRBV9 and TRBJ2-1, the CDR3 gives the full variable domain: DSGVTQTPKHLITATGQRVTLRCSPRSGDLSVYWYQQSLDQGLQFLIQYYNGEERAKGNILERFSAQQFPDLHSELNLSSLELGDSALYFCASSADGNSYNEQFFGPGTRLTVL.